This T cell receptor beta chain was documented in a study of cytomegalovirus exposure and HLA in healthy donors. CDR3 length equals 15 residues. In the PCR, 60 Vbeta and 13 Jbeta primers were used. Original processing notes: Around 10 million of the about 80 million unique TCR beta chains counted in a later analysis were shared. Clones were read by immunoSEQ multiplex PCR, and TCRdb kept only the in-frame ones, dropping some. Clone size and V and J calls were adopted from that table, with D and trimming inferred from the DNA. The table shows around 180,000 clones, with about 90% occurring only once. This clonotype was obtained from a girl in the first two years of life in good health and CMV-seronegative. The genes are TRBV21-1 and TRBJ1-3. TRBV21-1 is deemed a pseudogene. The source material was PBMCs. The CDR3 protein is CASSKGGQAGNTIYF. In DNA, the CDR3 is TGTGCCAGCAGCAAGGGGGGGCAAGCCGGAAACACCATATATTTT.